Listed below are T cell receptor beta chains from one sample, sequenced in a study of identical twins. TCRdb independently ran MiXCR on the 5' RACE reads; one entry per CDR3 protein. The repertoire holds some 240,000 distinct CDR3 sequences, with approximately 8.6% as singletons. The same specimen was also included in a second study, on yellow fever vaccine responses in identical twins.

Sequencing used CD8+ T cells sorted from blood. The receptor source for this set is a woman aged 18 to 35 in good health. Both conserved end residues are part of each CDR3. Fields, in order: V gene, D gene, CDR3 length, J gene, clone size, CDR3 protein, CDR3 DNA. The D gene is left open where the match is weak. Expanded clones get a size class; other rows say once, few or many, or leave the size out.

V: TRBV7-7; D: .; length: 13; J: TRBJ2-7; size: few; CDR3: CASSPGVTYEQYF; DNA: TGTGCTAGCAGCCCAGGGGTAACCTACGAGCAGTACTTC
V: TRBV6-2/TRBV6-3; D: .; length: 11; J: TRBJ2-1; size: few; CDR3: CASGVSNEQFF; DNA: TGTGCCAGCGGAGTTAGCAATGAGCAGTTCTTC
V: TRBV10-2; D: .; length: 15; J: TRBJ2-3; size: .; CDR3: CASSELDIPTDTQYF; DNA: TGCGCCAGCAGTGAGTTGGACATACCCACAGATACGCAGTATTTT
V: TRBV6-1; D: .; length: 15; J: TRBJ2-7; size: .; CDR3: CASSRGPGIDYEQYF; DNA: TGTGCCAGCAGTCGAGGTCCAGGGATTGATTACGAGCAGTACTTC
V: TRBV13; D: TRBD1; length: 14; J: TRBJ1-3; size: few; CDR3: CASTRQGSPYTIYF; DNA: TGTGCCAGCACCCGACAGGGATCACCCTACACCATATATTTT
V: TRBV6-1; D: .; length: 17; J: TRBJ2-2; size: .; CDR3: CASMKVDTHLGTGELFF; DNA: TGTGCCAGCATGAAAGTCGACACTCATCTTGGGACCGGGGAGCTGTTTTTT
V: TRBV10-3; D: TRBD2; length: 15; J: TRBJ2-3; size: many; CDR3: CAIGEAGPSTDTQYF; DNA: TGTGCCATCGGGGAAGCGGGACCAAGCACAGATACGCAGTATTTT
V: TRBV28; D: .; length: 13; J: TRBJ2-7; size: .; CDR3: CASISGHDYEQYF; DNA: TGTGCCAGCATTAGCGGACACGACTACGAGCAGTACTTC
V: TRBV20-1; D: .; length: 14; J: TRBJ2-7; size: many; CDR3: CSAPGVSSRYEQYF; DNA: TGCAGTGCCCCGGGCGTGAGCAGCCGCTACGAGCAGTACTTC
V: TRBV7-9; D: .; length: 13; J: TRBJ2-1; size: few; CDR3: CASRSSPYNEQFF; DNA: TGTGCCAGCAGATCATCTCCCTACAATGAGCAGTTCTTC
V: TRBV20-1; D: TRBD2; length: 17; J: TRBJ2-3; size: .; CDR3: CSAGGGWFSGVTDTQYF; DNA: TGCAGTGCCGGGGGGGGGTGGTTTAGCGGGGTCACAGATACGCAGTATTTT
V: TRBV27; D: .; length: 15; J: TRBJ2-7; size: few; CDR3: CASSSASAVSYEQYF; DNA: TGTGCCAGCAGTTCCGCGAGCGCAGTAAGCTACGAGCAGTACTTC
V: TRBV5-1; D: TRBD1; length: 16; J: TRBJ1-2; size: .; CDR3: CASSLGDRGQLYGYTF; DNA: TGCGCCAGCAGCTTGGGGGACAGGGGGCAGCTCTATGGCTACACCTTC
V: TRBV12-3/TRBV12-4; D: .; length: 18; J: TRBJ2-6; size: .; CDR3: CASSQSSGRGGGANVLTF; DNA: TGTGCCAGCAGTCAATCCTCGGGCAGGGGAGGTGGGGCCAACGTCCTGACTTTC
V: TRBV7-9; D: .; length: 13; J: TRBJ1-1; size: few; CDR3: CASSLRDTHEAFF; DNA: TGTGCCAGCAGCTTAAGAGATACCCATGAAGCTTTCTTT
V: TRBV5-1; D: TRBD2; length: 16; J: TRBJ2-3; size: .; CDR3: CASSNGAGEYTDTQYF; DNA: TGCGCCAGCAGCAATGGAGCGGGGGAGTACACAGATACGCAGTATTTT
V: TRBV6-2/TRBV6-3; D: .; length: 16; J: TRBJ2-1; size: many; CDR3: CASTGRGRILYNEQFF; DNA: TGTGCCAGCACGGGTAGGGGGAGGATCCTCTACAATGAGCAGTTCTTC
V: TRBV4-1; D: .; length: 11; J: TRBJ2-1; size: .; CDR3: CASSHVNEQFF; DNA: TGCGCCAGCAGCCATGTCAATGAGCAGTTCTTC
V: TRBV4-3; D: .; length: 15; J: TRBJ2-7; size: .; CDR3: CASSQSTRHIVEQYF; DNA: TGCGCCAGCAGCCAATCGACTAGACATATTGTCGAGCAGTACTTC
V: TRBV28; D: TRBD2; length: 13; J: TRBJ2-7; size: many; CDR3: CASSRTSEGEQYF; DNA: TGTGCCAGCAGTCGCACTAGCGAGGGGGAGCAGTACTTC
V: TRBV7-6; D: .; length: 13; J: TRBJ2-1; size: few; CDR3: CASSLGSVSEQFF; DNA: TGTGCCAGCAGCTTAGGATCGGTCTCTGAGCAGTTCTTC
V: TRBV28; D: TRBD2; length: 17; J: TRBJ2-3; size: few; CDR3: CASSFRLAGVGADTQYF; DNA: TGTGCCAGCAGTTTCCGACTAGCGGGGGTTGGGGCAGATACGCAGTATTTT
V: TRBV6-2/TRBV6-3; D: TRBD2; length: 17; J: TRBJ2-7; size: .; CDR3: CASSYSSLAGSSYEQYF; DNA: TGTGCCAGCAGTTACTCGAGTCTAGCGGGAAGCTCCTACGAGCAGTACTTC
V: TRBV10-3; D: TRBD1; length: 16; J: TRBJ2-7; size: many; CDR3: CAISESWTGSSYEQYF; DNA: TGTGCCATCAGTGAGTCGTGGACAGGGAGCTCCTACGAGCAGTACTTC
V: TRBV6-5; D: .; length: 17; J: TRBJ2-5; size: few; CDR3: CASSYSPGGGTQETQYF; DNA: TGTGCCAGCAGTTACTCGCCAGGTGGGGGGACTCAAGAGACCCAGTACTTC
V: TRBV4-1; D: .; length: 13; J: TRBJ2-7; size: .; CDR3: CASSQDQGREQYF; DNA: TGCGCCAGCAGCCAAGATCAGGGTAGAGAGCAGTACTTC
V: TRBV2; D: .; length: 18; J: TRBJ2-1; size: .; CDR3: CTSSLRDRVVDGYNEQFF; DNA: TGTACCAGCAGCCTCCGGGACCGTGTTGTGGATGGGTACAATGAGCAGTTCTTC
V: TRBV2; D: .; length: 12; J: TRBJ2-7; size: few; CDR3: CASSEYIHEQYF; DNA: TGTGCCAGCAGTGAGTACATCCACGAGCAGTACTTC
V: TRBV2; D: .; length: 15; J: TRBJ2-1; size: many; CDR3: CASSPPGDWANEQFF; DNA: TGTGCCAGCAGCCCTCCTGGGGACTGGGCCAATGAGCAGTTCTTC
V: TRBV29-1; D: TRBD1; length: 12; J: TRBJ2-7; size: many; CDR3: CSARQGGYEQYF; DNA: TGCAGCGCGAGACAGGGGGGCTACGAGCAGTACTTC
V: TRBV29-1; D: .; length: 12; J: TRBJ2-3; size: few; CDR3: CSVGGGADTQYF; DNA: TGCAGCGTTGGGGGGGGCGCAGATACGCAGTATTTT
V: TRBV7-9; D: .; length: 14; J: TRBJ2-2; size: many; CDR3: CASSLVIPTGELFF; DNA: TGTGCCAGCAGCTTAGTCATACCCACCGGGGAGCTGTTTTTT
V: TRBV14; D: .; length: 14; J: TRBJ2-2; size: .; CDR3: CASSQRGYTGELFF; DNA: TGTGCCAGCAGCCAAAGGGGTTACACCGGGGAGCTGTTTTTT
V: TRBV6-1; D: .; length: 14; J: TRBJ2-1; size: few; CDR3: CASRLTSSYNEQFF; DNA: TGTGCCAGCAGATTGACAAGCTCCTACAATGAGCAGTTCTTC
V: TRBV6-5; D: TRBD1; length: 19; J: TRBJ1-4; size: few; CDR3: CASSYSRDRGNPTNEKLFF; DNA: TGTGCCAGCAGTTACTCCCGGGACAGGGGAAATCCGACTAATGAAAAACTGTTTTTT
V: TRBV7-7; D: TRBD1; length: 12; J: TRBJ2-1; size: few; CDR3: CASSKTGGEQFF; DNA: TGTGCTAGCAGCAAGACAGGGGGTGAGCAGTTCTTC
V: TRBV5-1; D: .; length: 15; J: TRBJ2-7; size: .; CDR3: CASSFADSYSYEQYF; DNA: TGCGCCAGCAGCTTTGCCGACAGTTACTCCTACGAGCAGTACTTC
V: TRBV20-1; D: .; length: 15; J: TRBJ2-7; size: .; CDR3: CSARGTSTTAYEQYF; DNA: TGCAGTGCTAGAGGGACCTCCACTACAGCCTACGAGCAGTACTTC
V: TRBV7-9; D: .; length: 15; J: TRBJ2-3; size: few; CDR3: CASSLISNGTDTQYF; DNA: TGTGCCAGCAGCTTGATAAGCAACGGCACAGATACGCAGTATTTT
V: TRBV20-1; D: TRBD2; length: 16; J: TRBJ2-2; size: once; CDR3: CSARDQSGSRTGELFF; DNA: TGCAGTGCTAGAGATCAGAGCGGGAGTCGGACCGGGGAGCTGTTTTTT
V: TRBV27; D: .; length: 15; J: TRBJ2-1; size: .; CDR3: CASSPGGGDYNEQFF; DNA: TGTGCCAGCAGCCCCGGAGGCGGGGATTACAATGAGCAGTTCTTC
V: TRBV12-3/TRBV12-4; D: .; length: 14; J: TRBJ2-7; size: many; CDR3: CASSLAGANYEQYF; DNA: TGTGCCAGCAGTTTAGCCGGGGCGAACTACGAGCAGTACTTC
V: TRBV10-3; D: TRBD1; length: 14; J: TRBJ1-2; size: many; CDR3: CAIIEGANNYGYTF; DNA: TGTGCCATCATCGAGGGGGCTAATAACTATGGCTACACCTTC
V: TRBV4-3; D: .; length: 15; J: TRBJ2-4; size: few; CDR3: CASSLARGSGNIQYF; DNA: TGCGCCAGCAGCCTGGCGCGGGGCTCTGGAAACATTCAGTACTTC
V: TRBV19; D: .; length: 13; J: TRBJ2-1; size: few; CDR3: CASSIDLYNEQFF; DNA: TGTGCCAGTAGTATAGACCTCTACAATGAGCAGTTCTTC
V: TRBV14; D: .; length: 14; J: TRBJ1-5; size: many; CDR3: CASSQGGAGQPQHF; DNA: TGTGCCAGCAGCCAAGGCGGCGCGGGCCAGCCCCAGCATTTT
V: TRBV6-2/TRBV6-3; D: .; length: 14; J: TRBJ2-1; size: .; CDR3: CASSYRGNVNEQFF; DNA: TGTGCCAGCAGTTACAGGGGAAATGTCAATGAGCAGTTCTTC